These T cell receptor beta chains were read from a single sample in a study of blood T cell repertoires in COVID-19. Data came from immunoSEQ multiplex PCR; TCRdb stores just in-frame clones and leaves some out. The sample shows over 100,000 clones, over 75% of them seen only once. The sample consisted of peripheral blood. The receptors here all came from a woman between 50 and 59 years old with acute or convalescent COVID-19. Both conserved end residues are part of each CDR3. A D gene is named only where the DNA matches it firmly. Some rows mark clone size as missing; the rest say once, few, many or name a class of expanded clone.

abundance: NA; j_gene: TRBJ1-5; d_gene: NA; v_gene: TRBV3-1/TRBV3-2; CDR3nt: TGTGCCAGCAGTCAGACCTCAGGGAGGAGCAATCAGCCCCAGCATTTT; CDR3aa: CASSQTSGRSNQPQHF
abundance: NA; j_gene: TRBJ2-7; d_gene: TRBD1; v_gene: TRBV19; CDR3nt: TGTGCCAGTAGTACCGCCTGGACAGGGGCCTACGAGCAGTACTTC; CDR3aa: CASSTAWTGAYEQYF
abundance: NA; j_gene: TRBJ2-3; d_gene: TRBD2; v_gene: TRBV9; CDR3nt: TGTGCCAGCAGCCCTCGGACTAGCGCGGGGACGCAGTATTTT; CDR3aa: CASSPRTSAGTQYF
abundance: NA; j_gene: TRBJ2-2; d_gene: NA; v_gene: TRBV9; CDR3nt: TGTGCCAGCAGCCTACGACAGTACACCGGGGAGCTGTTTTTT; CDR3aa: CASSLRQYTGELFF
abundance: NA; j_gene: TRBJ1-1; d_gene: NA; v_gene: TRBV5-1; CDR3nt: TGCGCCAGCAGTGAAGGGGTAAGGGCTGAAGCTTTCTTT; CDR3aa: CASSEGVRAEAFF
abundance: NA; j_gene: TRBJ2-7; d_gene: NA; v_gene: TRBV5-1; CDR3nt: TGCGCCAGCACCTCGCAGACGGGGGGCGGCGAGCAGTACTTC; CDR3aa: CASTSQTGGGEQYF
abundance: NA; j_gene: TRBJ1-5; d_gene: TRBD1; v_gene: TRBV19; CDR3nt: TGTGCCAGTAGTATAGATGGACAGGCGAATCAGCCCCAGCATTTT; CDR3aa: CASSIDGQANQPQHF
abundance: NA; j_gene: TRBJ1-4; d_gene: TRBD1; v_gene: TRBV5-1; CDR3nt: TGCGCCAGCAGCCTACACCCGGGACAGGGAGTAACTAATGAAAAACTGTTTTTT; CDR3aa: CASSLHPGQGVTNEKLFF
abundance: NA; j_gene: TRBJ1-4; d_gene: NA; v_gene: TRBV6-5; CDR3nt: TGTGCCAGCGGGCAGGGTAGGATTGAAGAAAAACTGTTTTTT; CDR3aa: CASGQGRIEEKLFF
abundance: NA; j_gene: TRBJ1-1; d_gene: NA; v_gene: TRBV3-1/TRBV3-2; CDR3nt: TGTGCCAGCAGCCAATTTTTGGGGGGCACTGAAGCTTTCTTT; CDR3aa: CASSQFLGGTEAFF
abundance: NA; j_gene: TRBJ2-1; d_gene: TRBD2; v_gene: TRBV4-2; CDR3nt: TGTGCTAGCACGGCCTCAGCGGGGGGAATCAACAATGAGCAGTTCTTC; CDR3aa: CASTASAGGINNEQFF
abundance: NA; j_gene: TRBJ1-4; d_gene: TRBD1; v_gene: TRBV5-1; CDR3nt: TGCGCCAGCAGCCCAGGACAGGCGAATGAAAAACTGTTTTTT; CDR3aa: CASSPGQANEKLFF
abundance: few; j_gene: TRBJ1-1; d_gene: TRBD1; v_gene: TRBV7-8; CDR3nt: TGTGCCAGCAGCTCAGACAGGGGTATGAACACTGAAGCTTTCTTT; CDR3aa: CASSSDRGMNTEAFF
abundance: NA; j_gene: TRBJ1-2; d_gene: TRBD1; v_gene: TRBV5-1; CDR3nt: TGCGCCAGCAGCTTGTTGGGACAGCTTTATGGCTACACCTTC; CDR3aa: CASSLLGQLYGYTF
abundance: NA; j_gene: TRBJ1-6; d_gene: TRBD1; v_gene: TRBV13; CDR3nt: TGTGCCAGTATGAGCGTGGGACAGGGTGATTCACCCCTCCACTTT; CDR3aa: CASMSVGQGDSPLHF
abundance: NA; j_gene: TRBJ2-1; d_gene: NA; v_gene: TRBV9; CDR3nt: TGTGCCAGCGGGGGGGCAGCCTACAATGAGCAGTTCTTC; CDR3aa: CASGGAAYNEQFF
abundance: NA; j_gene: TRBJ1-2; d_gene: NA; v_gene: TRBV6-2/TRBV6-3; CDR3nt: TGTGCCAGCAGTCACCCCCGGGGAGGGACCTATGGCTACACCTTC; CDR3aa: CASSHPRGGTYGYTF
abundance: NA; j_gene: TRBJ2-5; d_gene: TRBD1; v_gene: TRBV9; CDR3nt: TGTGCCAGCAGCGTAGCCGCGACAGGGAAAGAGACCCAGTACTTC; CDR3aa: CASSVAATGKETQYF
abundance: NA; j_gene: TRBJ1-5; d_gene: TRBD1; v_gene: TRBV6-2/TRBV6-3; CDR3nt: TGTGCCAGCAGTATCGGACAGGGGAGCTGGAAGCCCCAGCATTTT; CDR3aa: CASSIGQGSWKPQHF
abundance: NA; j_gene: TRBJ1-2; d_gene: NA; v_gene: TRBV5-6; CDR3nt: TGTGCCAGCAGCTTGAGCATTAACTATGGCTACACCTTC; CDR3aa: CASSLSINYGYTF
abundance: NA; j_gene: TRBJ2-3; d_gene: NA; v_gene: TRBV10-3; CDR3nt: TGTGCCATCAGTGAAGGGGGTAGGGGCACAGATACGCAGTATTTT; CDR3aa: CAISEGGRGTDTQYF
abundance: NA; j_gene: TRBJ1-2; d_gene: TRBD1; v_gene: TRBV9; CDR3nt: TGTGCCAGCAGCCCCGGACAGGGCCCCTATGGCTACACCTTC; CDR3aa: CASSPGQGPYGYTF
abundance: NA; j_gene: TRBJ2-1; d_gene: NA; v_gene: TRBV19; CDR3nt: TGTGCCAGTACTGGTTGGGGGGAGGATGAGCAGTTCTTC; CDR3aa: CASTGWGEDEQFF
abundance: NA; j_gene: TRBJ1-5; d_gene: NA; v_gene: TRBV19; CDR3nt: TGTGCCAGTAGTATTGGGGCAAGCAATCAGCCCCAGCATTTT; CDR3aa: CASSIGASNQPQHF
abundance: NA; j_gene: TRBJ1-1; d_gene: TRBD1; v_gene: TRBV7-3; CDR3nt: TGTGCCAGCAGCCGAGTCGGGACAGGTAGTAACACTGAAGCTTTCTTT; CDR3aa: CASSRVGTGSNTEAFF
abundance: NA; j_gene: TRBJ2-3; d_gene: NA; v_gene: TRBV28; CDR3nt: TGTGCCAGCAGACCCGGGACAAATGAAGATACGCAGTATTTT; CDR3aa: CASRPGTNEDTQYF
abundance: NA; j_gene: TRBJ2-3; d_gene: NA; v_gene: TRBV13; CDR3nt: TGTGCCAGCAGCTCGATGGCTAGCACAGATACGCAGTATTTT; CDR3aa: CASSSMASTDTQYF
abundance: once; j_gene: TRBJ2-7; d_gene: NA; v_gene: TRBV9; CDR3nt: TGTGCCAGCAGCGTAGATCTCGGGGACGAGCAGTACTTC; CDR3aa: CASSVDLGDEQYF
abundance: NA; j_gene: TRBJ2-7; d_gene: NA; v_gene: TRBV6-1; CDR3nt: TGTGCCAGCAGTGAAGGTCTCCTGAGCTACGAGCAGTACTTC; CDR3aa: CASSEGLLSYEQYF
abundance: many; j_gene: TRBJ1-6; d_gene: TRBD1; v_gene: TRBV7-9; CDR3nt: TGTGCCAGTGGACAGGACAATTCACCCCTCCACTTT; CDR3aa: CASGQDNSPLHF
abundance: NA; j_gene: TRBJ2-3; d_gene: NA; v_gene: TRBV19; CDR3nt: TGTGCCAGTAGTCCGCGGGGAACAGATACGCAGTATTTT; CDR3aa: CASSPRGTDTQYF